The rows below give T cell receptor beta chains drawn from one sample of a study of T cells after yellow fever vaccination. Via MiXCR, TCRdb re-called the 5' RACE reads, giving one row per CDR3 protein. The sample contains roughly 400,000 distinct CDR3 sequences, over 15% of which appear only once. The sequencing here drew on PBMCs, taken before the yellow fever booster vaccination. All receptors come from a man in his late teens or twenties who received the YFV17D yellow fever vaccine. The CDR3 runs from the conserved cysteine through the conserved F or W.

CDR3aa: CASSLASGGTSEQFF; len: 15; v_gene: TRBV5-5; j_gene: TRBJ2-1
CDR3aa: CASSSMRAASTDTQYF; len: 16; v_gene: TRBV5-1; j_gene: TRBJ2-3
CDR3aa: CASSPRVGLGEAFF; len: 14; v_gene: TRBV19; j_gene: TRBJ1-1
CDR3aa: CASSQGLWDTGELFF; len: 15; v_gene: TRBV4-3; j_gene: TRBJ2-2
CDR3aa: CASSLTLHYGYTF; len: 13; v_gene: TRBV5-6; j_gene: TRBJ1-2
CDR3aa: CSATLPGFNSPLHF; len: 14; v_gene: TRBV20-1; j_gene: TRBJ1-6
CDR3aa: CATSRDLGRGETQYF; len: 15; v_gene: TRBV15; j_gene: TRBJ2-5
CDR3aa: CASSPMMDWRGYTF; len: 14; v_gene: TRBV7-2; j_gene: TRBJ1-2
CDR3aa: CASSPYLGESEKLFF; len: 15; v_gene: TRBV16; j_gene: TRBJ1-4
CDR3aa: CASSSSITGGSKNIQYF; len: 17; v_gene: TRBV7-9; j_gene: TRBJ2-4
CDR3aa: CASSQQAGGLDEQFF; len: 15; v_gene: TRBV3-1; j_gene: TRBJ2-1
CDR3aa: CSARERPYSNQPQHF; len: 15; v_gene: TRBV20-1; j_gene: TRBJ1-5
CDR3aa: CASSVEGQVSGNTIYF; len: 16; v_gene: TRBV9; j_gene: TRBJ1-3
CDR3aa: CASSLGGGAGDEQFF; len: 15; v_gene: TRBV5-1; j_gene: TRBJ2-1
CDR3aa: CSATSLGKWQPQHF; len: 14; v_gene: TRBV20-1; j_gene: TRBJ1-5
CDR3aa: CASTLNTDTQYF; len: 12; v_gene: TRBV12-3/TRBV12-4; j_gene: TRBJ2-3
CDR3aa: CASKQGGGNTIYF; len: 13; v_gene: TRBV7-6; j_gene: TRBJ1-3
CDR3aa: CASSYSPTGTLSRYGYTF; len: 18; v_gene: TRBV6-6; j_gene: TRBJ1-2
CDR3aa: CASSLAPGGQGIF; len: 13; v_gene: TRBV7-2; j_gene: TRBJ2-3
CDR3aa: CASSTYRGNTEAFF; len: 14; v_gene: TRBV5-1; j_gene: TRBJ1-1
CDR3aa: CASSQDRGPRGYTF; len: 14; v_gene: TRBV7-8; j_gene: TRBJ1-2
CDR3aa: CASSEVTGIITDTQYF; len: 16; v_gene: TRBV2; j_gene: TRBJ2-3
CDR3aa: CASSALTQISAQYF; len: 14; v_gene: TRBV7-2; j_gene: TRBJ2-5
CDR3aa: CASSLASTGYGYTF; len: 14; v_gene: TRBV7-9; j_gene: TRBJ1-2
CDR3aa: CASSQSSETYEQYF; len: 14; v_gene: TRBV23-1; j_gene: TRBJ2-7
CDR3aa: CASSLGGGGGANVLTF; len: 16; v_gene: TRBV7-9; j_gene: TRBJ2-6
CDR3aa: CASSQTVQRTDTQYF; len: 15; v_gene: TRBV7-3; j_gene: TRBJ2-3
CDR3aa: CASSNGPLEKLFF; len: 13; v_gene: TRBV4-3; j_gene: TRBJ1-4
CDR3aa: CASSLRQANYGYTF; len: 14; v_gene: TRBV7-9; j_gene: TRBJ1-2
CDR3aa: CASSLGAEFNSPLHF; len: 15; v_gene: TRBV7-9; j_gene: TRBJ1-6
CDR3aa: CASQGQSKNIQYF; len: 13; v_gene: TRBV19; j_gene: TRBJ2-4
CDR3aa: CATGDQETQYF; len: 11; v_gene: TRBV24-1; j_gene: TRBJ2-5
CDR3aa: CACRGVRQTQYF; len: 12; v_gene: TRBV6-1; j_gene: TRBJ2-5
CDR3aa: CASRKTVGPNQPQHF; len: 15; v_gene: TRBV12-3/TRBV12-4; j_gene: TRBJ1-5
CDR3aa: CASSPRDRHGYTF; len: 13; v_gene: TRBV5-1; j_gene: TRBJ1-2
CDR3aa: CASSLVVAPGGTDTQYF; len: 17; v_gene: TRBV7-8; j_gene: TRBJ2-3
CDR3aa: CSATGGWETEAFF; len: 13; v_gene: TRBV20-1; j_gene: TRBJ1-1
CDR3aa: CSVSGFDEQYF; len: 11; v_gene: TRBV29-1; j_gene: TRBJ2-7
CDR3aa: CASSQDGRLRIETQYF; len: 16; v_gene: TRBV4-1; j_gene: TRBJ2-5
CDR3aa: CASSQESGELFF; len: 12; v_gene: TRBV4-1; j_gene: TRBJ2-2
CDR3aa: CSARGEGGDQETQYF; len: 15; v_gene: TRBV20-1; j_gene: TRBJ2-5
CDR3aa: CSAMPTAGVETQYF; len: 14; v_gene: TRBV20-1; j_gene: TRBJ2-5
CDR3aa: CSSSARYSGNTIYF; len: 14; v_gene: TRBV4-2; j_gene: TRBJ1-3
CDR3aa: CASSLGVRSYEQYF; len: 14; v_gene: TRBV7-9; j_gene: TRBJ2-7
CDR3aa: CASRHRPGLPNSPLHF; len: 16; v_gene: TRBV6-5; j_gene: TRBJ1-6
CDR3aa: CSARDLGVFSTDTQYF; len: 16; v_gene: TRBV20-1; j_gene: TRBJ2-3
CDR3aa: CSVVADREAFF; len: 11; v_gene: TRBV29-1; j_gene: TRBJ1-1
CDR3aa: CAGSSGGANTGELFF; len: 15; v_gene: TRBV2; j_gene: TRBJ2-2
CDR3aa: CASSWGSSGTDTQYF; len: 15; v_gene: TRBV5-1; j_gene: TRBJ2-3
CDR3aa: CASSQDRGRESYEQYF; len: 16; v_gene: TRBV3-2; j_gene: TRBJ2-7
CDR3aa: CASSSDTRQGKLFF; len: 14; v_gene: TRBV6-2/TRBV6-3; j_gene: TRBJ1-4
CDR3aa: CATSEPTGISNQPQHF; len: 16; v_gene: TRBV24-1; j_gene: TRBJ1-5
CDR3aa: CASSLGGTPTYEQYF; len: 15; v_gene: TRBV7-6; j_gene: TRBJ2-7
CDR3aa: CASSQAETGAIYGYTF; len: 16; v_gene: TRBV4-3; j_gene: TRBJ1-2